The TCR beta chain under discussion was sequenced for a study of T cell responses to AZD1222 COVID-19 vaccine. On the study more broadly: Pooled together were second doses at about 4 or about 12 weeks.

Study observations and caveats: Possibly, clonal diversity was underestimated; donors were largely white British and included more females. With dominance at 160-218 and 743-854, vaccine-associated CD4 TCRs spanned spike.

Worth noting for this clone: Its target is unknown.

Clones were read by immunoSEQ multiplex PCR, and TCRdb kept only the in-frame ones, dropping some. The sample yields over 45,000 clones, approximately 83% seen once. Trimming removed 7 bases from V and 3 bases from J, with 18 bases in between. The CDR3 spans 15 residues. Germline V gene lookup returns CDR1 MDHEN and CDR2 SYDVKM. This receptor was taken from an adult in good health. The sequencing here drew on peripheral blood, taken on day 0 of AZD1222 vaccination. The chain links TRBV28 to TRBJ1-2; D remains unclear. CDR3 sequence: CASNSGSGAYYGYTF. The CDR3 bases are TGTGCCAGCAACTCCGGGTCAGGAGCTTACTATGGCTACACCTTC.